This T cell receptor beta chain was sequenced during a study of cytomegalovirus exposure and HLA in healthy donors. Per the germline V gene, CDR1 is SGHDT and CDR2 is YYEEEE. The trim removed 6 bases at V and 1 base at J, leaving 9 bases unmatched. This CDR3 contains 15 residues. PCR primers comprised 60 Vbeta and 13 Jbeta primers. TCRdb's table, derived via immunoSEQ multiplex PCR, lists solely in-frame clones and lacks some. Among some 200,000 clones listed, around 80% were seen once. The sequence was collected from a girl aged 2-15 years in good health and CMV-seronegative. J is TRBJ1-1 and V is TRBV5-6; 7 bases agree with TRBD1. Sequencing used PBMCs. CDR3: CASTFGYRGNTEAFF. CDR3 sequence (DNA): TGTGCCAGCACCTTTGGGTACAGGGGGAACACTGAAGCTTTCTTT.